The clone carrying this T cell receptor beta chain occurred a few times. Its target is unknown. This CDR3 contains 14 residues. In germline, CDR1 is SGHAT, CDR2 FQNNGV. Deletions cut 1 base from V and 3 bases from J, with 10 bases between. Method: immunoSEQ multiplex PCR; TCRdb's copy keeps in-frame clones and lacks some. The sample contains 220,000 or so clones, approximately 90% of which appear only once. The data are from a study of cytomegalovirus exposure and HLA in healthy donors. Study-wide findings and caveats: Whilst most TCR sequences proved rare, a subset of public TCRs occurred across many donors.

The chain joins TRBV11-2 to TRBJ2-7; TRBD2 might be the D (6 bases). The source material was PBMCs. This clonotype was sampled from a woman aged 18-30 years in good health and CMV-seronegative. The CDR3 DNA reads as TGTGCCAGCAGCTTAGCCGGGACTCTCTACGAGCAGTACTTC. Translated: CASSLAGTLYEQYF.